Sequencing of this T cell receptor (beta chain) was carried out in a study of cytomegalovirus exposure and HLA in healthy donors. Study findings and constraints: Researchers reported in a later analysis that a missense DCLRE1C variant was tied to TCR beta V- and J-gene trimming. It was reported that TCR beta sequences correctly inferred the HLA-A and HLA-B alleles for most subjects. Rarity characterized most TCR sequences, yet some public TCRs appeared in many donors.

This CDR3 comprises 12 residues. The ends were cut back, 5 bases at V and 0 bases at J, with 4 bases in the middle. Germline V gene sequence: CDR1 MNHEY, CDR2 SMNVEV (reference sequence). As to this clone: The antigen is not known.

Vbeta (60) and Jbeta (13) primers were used in the PCR. Clones were sequenced by immunoSEQ multiplex PCR, and TCRdb holds only the in-frame ones, with some missing. This sample carries some 140,000 clones, 70% to 85% of them seen once, and the ten largest clones take 5% to 8.5%. V usage is TRBV27 and J usage is TRBJ1-2; the D is unclear. The source of this sequence is a man between 35 and 55 years old in good health and CMV-seropositive. Sequenced sample: PBMCs. The CDR3 DNA reads TGTGCCAGCAGTACGGCTAACTATGGCTACACCTTC. This translates into CASSTANYGYTF.